These 30 T cell receptor beta chains were sequenced from one sample in a study of blood T cell repertoires in COVID-19. The repertoire was sequenced with immunoSEQ multiplex PCR; TCRdb's copy has only in-frame clones and lacks some. The sample has some 320,000 clones, around 87% seen once. Sample: peripheral blood. The receptor set was obtained from a woman aged 45-65 years who had recovered from COVID-19.

This chain uses TRBV10-3 with TRBJ1-2, with 7 bases lining up with TRBD1. CDR3 length equals 12 residues. Germline V gives CDR1 ENHRY, CDR2 SYGVKD. V dropped 7 bases and J dropped 9; count of bases not matched to a gene: 8. The CDR3 region is CAITLTGESYTF. The CDR3 nucleotides are TGTGCCATCACTCTAACAGGGGAAAGCTACACCTTC.

This clone appeared a single time. The genes are TRBV30 and TRBJ1-2, with D unresolved. Germline V CDR1 and CDR2: GTSNPN, SVGIG (reference sequence). CDR3 length: 11 amino acids. V dropped 7 bases and J dropped 6 bases, with 12 bases sitting between them. CDR3 nucleotides: TGTGCCTCCCACGGGGAGGATGGCTACACCTTC. Its protein product is CASHGEDGYTF.

This clone occurred a few times. The chain carries TRBV25-1 and TRBJ1-1; no definite D call. CDR3 length equals 17 residues. Germline lookup yields CDR1 MGHDK and CDR2 SYGVNS. V lost 0 bases and J 2 bases, leaving 16 bases between the germline ends. The CDR3 loop reads CASSEYYIGDLNTEAFF. CDR3 nucleotides: TGTGCCAGCAGTGAATATTATATCGGGGATTTAAACACTGAAGCTTTCTTT. Variable domain in full (rest from reference TRBV25-1 and TRBJ1-1): EADIYQTPRYLVIGTGKKITLECSQTMGHDKMYWYQQDPGMELHLIHYSYGVNSTEKGDLSSESTVSRIRTEHFPLTLESARPSHTSQYLCASSEYYIGDLNTEAFFGQGTRLTVV.

V is TRBV7-3 and J is TRBJ2-5; 15 nucleotides line up with TRBD2. V shed 5 bases, J shed 4 bases, and the junction held 8 bases outside the gene matches. CDR1 is SGHTA, CDR2 FQGTGA, per germline. This CDR3 is built from 17 residues. CDR3 coding DNA: TGTGCCAGCAGCCCAGGGACTAGCGGGAGGTATGGAGAGACCCAGTACTTC. Its translation is CASSPGTSGRYGETQYF. Full variable domain (rest looked up from reference TRBV7-3 and TRBJ2-5): GAGVSQTPSNKVTEKGKYVELRCDPISGHTALYWYRQSLGQGPEFLIYFQGTGAADDSGLPNDRFFAVRPEGSVSTLKIQRTERGDSAVYLCASSPGTSGRYGETQYFGPGTRLLVL.

CDR3 protein: CASRRAGAGSAEAFF. Here the CDR3 DNA reads TGTGCCAGCCGACGCGCGGGGGCTGGCTCTGCTGAAGCTTTCTTT. The genes are TRBV27 and TRBJ1-1; D is possibly TRBD1 (6 bases). Trimming stripped 8 bases from V and 6 bases from J, with 22 bases between. The CDR3 sequence is 15 residues long. Germline CDR1 and CDR2: MNHEY and SMNVEV (reference sequence).

The V gene is TRBV30, the J gene TRBJ2-7, with 9 bases aligning to TRBD1. Germline V gene sequence: CDR1 GTSNPN, CDR2 SVGIG (reference sequence). V trimming: 5 bases; J trimming: 8 bases; junction bases outside the gene matches: 7. This CDR3 has 12 residues. In nucleotides, the CDR3 is TGTGCCTGGGGGACAGGGCCTACGAAGCAGTACTTC. The encoded protein is CAWGTGPTKQYF.

The chain links TRBV5-1 to TRBJ2-7; 8 bases line up with TRBD1. This CDR3 is built from 14 residues. Looked up from germline, CDR1 is SGHRS and CDR2 is YFSETQ. V shed 2 bases and J 5 bases; nucleotides not matched to a gene: 6. CDR3 sequence (DNA): TGCGCCAGCAGCTTAGACAGGGGTGGTGACGAGCAGTACTTC. This encodes CASSLDRGGDEQYF.

The rearrangement uses TRBV3-1 (or the pseudogene TRBV3-2) and TRBJ2-1; a possible D gene is TRBD1 (5 bases). The CDR3 extends over 14 amino acids. Germline loops: CDR1 LGHDT, CDR2 YNNKEL (reference sequence). V lost 8 bases and J 0 bases, leaving 11 bases between the germline ends. The CDR3 bases are TGTGCCAGCGGGGCACCGTTCTCCTACAATGAGCAGTTCTTC. The encoded protein is CASGAPFSYNEQFF.

The chain recombines TRBV6-5 with TRBJ1-1, with D possibly TRBD1 on 5 matching bases. The V end lost 6 bases, the J end lost 4 bases, and 18 bases lay between the germline ends. Germline V CDR1 and CDR2: MNHEY, SVGAGI. The CDR3 spans 15 residues. The CDR3 spells CASSPTRDRITEAFF. The CDR3 DNA reads as TGTGCCAGCAGCCCCACGAGAGACAGAATCACTGAAGCTTTCTTT.

CDR3: CASSQTRTSGSFTDTQYF. CDR3 DNA: TGCGCCAGCAGCCAGACCAGGACTAGCGGGTCGTTCACAGATACGCAGTATTTT. The rearrangement joins TRBV4-1 to TRBJ2-3, with TRBD2 identical over 11 bases. V trimming: 3 bases; J trimming: 2 bases; junction bases outside the gene matches: 10. Germline values: CDR1 MGHRA, CDR2 YSYEKL. The CDR3 runs to 18 residues.

The chain recombines TRBV29-1 with TRBJ2-1; 13 nucleotides agree with TRBD2. The junction had 2 bases not matched to a gene; V was cut back by 7 bases and J by 5 bases. CDR3 size: 13 residues. CDR1 is SQVTM and CDR2 is ANQGSEA in the germline V gene. CDR3: CSAGLAGDNEQFF. CDR3 nucleotide sequence: TGCAGCGCAGGACTAGCGGGAGACAATGAGCAGTTCTTC.

This chain joins TRBV28 and TRBJ2-5, with D possibly being TRBD1 (8 bases). V was shortened by 6 bases and J by 5 bases, with 19 bases between the two germline ends. The CDR3 runs to 15 residues. From germline, CDR1 is MDHEN and CDR2 SYDVKM. For the CDR3, the DNA is TGTGCCAGCAGAGATATAGACAGGGGAGGGGAGACCCAGTACTTC. Protein: CASRDIDRGGETQYF.

The chain employs TRBV11-2 and TRBJ2-7; 8 positions agree with TRBD1. V lost 5 bases to trimming and J lost 3 bases; unmatched junction nucleotides: 3. This CDR3 comprises 13 residues. CDR1 SGHAT and CDR2 FQNNGV come from the germline V gene. The CDR3 loop is CASSVGQDYEQYF. DNA for the CDR3: TGTGCCAGCAGCGTGGGACAGGACTACGAGCAGTACTTC. Drawing the rest from reference TRBV11-2 and TRBJ2-7, the complete variable domain is EAGVAQSPRYKIIEKRQSVAFWCNPISGHATLYWYQQILGQGPKLLIQFQNNGVVDDSQLPKDRFSAERLKGVDSTLKIQPAKLEDSAVYLCASSVGQDYEQYFGPGTRLTVT.

This chain uses TRBV6-2 or TRBV6-3 with TRBJ2-7; a possible D gene is TRBD1 (6 bases). The germline gives CDR1 MNHEY, CDR2 SVGEGT. V was pared by 6 bases and J by 4 bases, with 22 bases between. The CDR3 has 16 residues. The CDR3 is CASSNIPSRTVYEQYF. The CDR3, as DNA: TGTGCCAGCAGCAACATCCCGTCCCGGACAGTTTACGAGCAGTACTTC.

V and J are TRBV11-3 and TRBJ2-1; D gene unclear. V dropped 0 bases and J dropped 10 bases, with 4 bases sitting between them. Germline lookup yields CDR1 SGHNT and CDR2 YENEEA. The CDR3 is 11 amino acids. The CDR3 reads CASSLDQEQFF. CDR3 DNA: TGTGCCAGCAGCTTAGATCAAGAGCAGTTCTTC.

This rearrangement joins TRBV12-3 or TRBV12-4 to TRBJ1-5, with D maybe TRBD1 (5 bases). This CDR3 contains 13 residues. V lost 6 bases and J lost 2, with 8 bases in between. CDR3 loop: CASSRQRNQPQHF. The CDR3 coding sequence is TGTGCCAGCAGCCGACAGCGCAATCAGCCCCAGCATTTT.

This clone was seen only a few times. The rearrangement joins TRBV7-2 to TRBJ1-1; TRBD1 might be the D (6 bases). The CDR3 is 14 amino acids. The germline CDR1 and CDR2 sequences are SGHTA and FQGNSA. V was clipped by 1 base and J by 1 base, with 7 bases between them. The CDR3 protein is CASSLGQENTEAFF. The CDR3 DNA is TGTGCCAGCAGCTTAGGACAGGAGAACACTGAAGCTTTCTTT.

The rearrangement joins TRBV29-1 to TRBJ2-5, with 9 bases aligning to TRBD1. Germline CDR1 and CDR2: SQVTM and ANQGSEA. The CDR3 length is 13 residues. Trimming at V came to 8 bases and at J to 4 bases, leaving 8 bases not matched to a gene. CDR3: CSLGRTGAETQYF. CDR3 coding DNA: TGCAGCCTCGGAAGGACAGGGGCAGAGACCCAGTACTTC.

The chain is built from TRBV6-5 and TRBJ2-7, with D maybe TRBD2 (5 bases). This CDR3 region has 14 residues. Germline-derived CDR1 and CDR2 are MNHEY and SVGAGI. V was trimmed by 7 bases and J by 1 base, leaving 14 bases between them. The CDR3 loop reads CASKNLGVSYEQYF. DNA for the CDR3: TGTGCCAGCAAAAATTTGGGAGTTTCCTACGAGCAGTACTTC.

The chain uses TRBV5-6 and TRBJ2-7; D uncertain. The CDR3 loop spans 14 amino acids. Germline CDR1 and CDR2: SGHDT and YYEEEE. V shed 2 bases and J shed 1 base, with 10 bases lying between them. The CDR3 sequence: CASSFVAVSYEQYF. The CDR3, as DNA: TGTGCCAGCAGCTTTGTAGCAGTTTCCTACGAGCAGTACTTC.

The chain carries TRBV7-2 and TRBJ1-4; 10 bases fit TRBD1. This CDR3 region has 16 residues. V trimming: 1 base; J trimming: 8 bases; junction bases outside the gene matches: 7. The V gene's germline CDR1 is SGHTA and CDR2 FQGNSA. The CDR3 coding sequence is TGTGCCAGCAGCTTAGATGGTTGGACAGGGGGGGAAAAACTGTTTTTT. Protein sequence: CASSLDGWTGGEKLFF.

The V gene is TRBV27, the J gene TRBJ2-1; D call uncertain. Trimming stripped 3 bases from V and 9 bases from J, with 18 bases between. CDR3 size: 15 residues. Per the germline V gene, CDR1 is MNHEY and CDR2 is SMNVEV (reference sequence). CDR3 DNA: TGTGCCAGCAGTTTTAGCCTCCTCCGATCCGGTGAGCAGTTCTTC. Its translation: CASSFSLLRSGEQFF.

The chain combines TRBV19 with TRBJ2-7; 8 bases line up with TRBD1. This CDR3 is 15 amino acids long. V lost 3 bases to trimming and J lost 4 bases; unmatched junction nucleotides: 8. CDR1 LNHDA and CDR2 SQIVND come from the germline V gene (reference sequence). The DNA for the CDR3 is TGTGCCAGTAGTATTCTCGGACAGGGTGTATACGAGCAGTACTTC. Encoded protein: CASSILGQGVYEQYF.

In its sample, this clone was seen once. This chain links TRBV4-3 with TRBJ2-7; TRBD1 matches 7 bases. The germline CDR1 and CDR2 sequences are LGHNA and YSLEER. The V gene end was trimmed by 0 bases and the J gene end by 7 bases; junction bases not matched to a gene: 12. This CDR3 region has 16 residues. The CDR3 loop is CASSQDPETGTREQYF. The DNA for the CDR3 is TGCGCCAGCAGCCAAGACCCTGAGACAGGGACGAGAGAGCAGTACTTC.

V is TRBV19 and J is TRBJ1-5; 7 bases agree with TRBD1. The CDR3 has 15 amino acids. The germline V gene has CDR1 LNHDA and CDR2 SQIVND (reference sequence). J gave up 0 bases and V 9 bases, and 8 bases lay outside the gene matches. The CDR3 sequence is CASQQGSNSNQPQHF. CDR3 sequence (DNA): TGTGCCAGCCAACAGGGGTCTAATAGCAATCAGCCCCAGCATTTT.

The CDR3 nucleotides are TGTGCCAGCAGCCCAGGGATACATTACTATGGCTACACCTTC. Translating gives CASSPGIHYYGYTF. The rearrangement joins TRBV5-5 to TRBJ1-2, with D possibly TRBD1 on 5 matching bases. V shed 4 bases and J shed 3 bases, with 13 bases lying between them. There are 14 residues in the CDR3. Germline values: CDR1 SGHKS, CDR2 YYEKEE (reference sequence).

This sequence joins TRBV6-6 and TRBJ1-5; D gene ambiguous. Germline V gene sequence: CDR1 MNHNY, CDR2 SVGAGI (reference sequence). The CDR3 contains 14 residues. Trimming pared 2 bases from V and 0 bases from J, leaving 5 bases between. As DNA, the CDR3 is TGTGCCAGCAGTTACAGACTTAGCAATCAGCCCCAGCATTTT. This codes for CASSYRLSNQPQHF.

On this clone: Other DNA sequences within the sample encode an identical CDR3. The rearrangement uses TRBV6-2 or TRBV6-3 and TRBJ1-1, with 7 bases lining up with TRBD1. Germline V lookup: CDR1 MNHEY, CDR2 SVGEGT. Trimming removed 6 bases from V and 1 base from J; junction bases left unmatched: 5. There are 14 residues in the CDR3. The CDR3 nucleotides are TGTGCCAGCAGCCCGACAGGGTGGAACACTGAAGCTTTCTTT. It translates to CASSPTGWNTEAFF.

The sample holds a few counts of this clone. The V gene is TRBV6-5, the J gene TRBJ2-2; TRBD2 might be the D (6 bases). CDR3 length: 13 residues. V was clipped by 8 bases and J by 6 bases, with 13 bases between them. Germline loops: CDR1 MNHEY, CDR2 SVGAGI. CDR3 nucleotide sequence: TGTGCCAGCCGGAGGAGGGGTTCCGGGGAGCTGTTTTTT. Protein sequence: CASRRRGSGELFF.

V is TRBV28 and J is TRBJ2-7; 10 nucleotides align to TRBD2. Germline loops: CDR1 MDHEN, CDR2 SYDVKM. The CDR3 covers 14 residues. After removal of 6 bases from V and 6 bases from J, the junction contained 8 bases not matched to a gene. The CDR3 bases are TGTGCCAGCAGGCTAGCGGGAGAAATGGGCGAGCAGTACTTC. Translated: CASRLAGEMGEQYF.